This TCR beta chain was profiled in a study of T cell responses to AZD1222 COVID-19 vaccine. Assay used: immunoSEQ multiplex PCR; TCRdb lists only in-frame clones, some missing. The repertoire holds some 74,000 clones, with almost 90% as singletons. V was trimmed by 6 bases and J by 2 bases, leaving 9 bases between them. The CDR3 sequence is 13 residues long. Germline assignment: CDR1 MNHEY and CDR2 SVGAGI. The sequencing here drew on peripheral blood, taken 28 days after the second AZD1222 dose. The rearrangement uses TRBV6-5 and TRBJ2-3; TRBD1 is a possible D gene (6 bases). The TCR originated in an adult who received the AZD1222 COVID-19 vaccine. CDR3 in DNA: TGTGCCAGCAGGTCAGGGGCCACAGATACGCAGTATTTT. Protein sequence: CASRSGATDTQYF.